This T cell receptor beta chain was retrieved from a study of regulatory T cells in long-lasting Graves disease. In this sample, this clonotype turned up many times. Looked up from germline, CDR1 is WSHSY and CDR2 is SAAADI. The CDR3 consists of 16 residues. The V segment lost 7 bases and the J segment 3 bases; nucleotides outside the gene matches: 11. Assembly of TCR beta libraries relied on iRepertoire HTBI primers together with Arm-PCR of CDR3 regions. One entry per CDR3 protein results from TCRdb running MiXCR on the multiplex PCR reads. The sample records hundreds of thousands of distinct CDR3 sequences, about 16% being singletons. Described time point: newly diagnosed GD, antithyroid drugs for less than 3 months. The TCR library was made from RNA that had been extracted from PBMCs in TRIzol. These data are also associated with another study on T cells in Graves' hyperthyroidism and ophthalmopathy. From that report: Patients aged 18 to 65 had newly diagnosed hyperthyroidism of under 2 months' duration. Most expanded thyroid clonotypes above 0.001 recurred in blood.

The chain employs TRBV10-2 and TRBJ1-1, with TRBD1 identical over 10 bases. The TCR comes from a middle-aged woman with Graves disease. Sequencing was performed on peripheral blood mononuclear cells (PBMCs), taken at new diagnosis, from a patient treated with antithyroid drugs. In DNA, the CDR3 is TGCGCCAGCAAAGACTGGGACAGGGGCGCAGACACTGAAGCTTTCTTT. This gives the protein CASKDWDRGADTEAFF.